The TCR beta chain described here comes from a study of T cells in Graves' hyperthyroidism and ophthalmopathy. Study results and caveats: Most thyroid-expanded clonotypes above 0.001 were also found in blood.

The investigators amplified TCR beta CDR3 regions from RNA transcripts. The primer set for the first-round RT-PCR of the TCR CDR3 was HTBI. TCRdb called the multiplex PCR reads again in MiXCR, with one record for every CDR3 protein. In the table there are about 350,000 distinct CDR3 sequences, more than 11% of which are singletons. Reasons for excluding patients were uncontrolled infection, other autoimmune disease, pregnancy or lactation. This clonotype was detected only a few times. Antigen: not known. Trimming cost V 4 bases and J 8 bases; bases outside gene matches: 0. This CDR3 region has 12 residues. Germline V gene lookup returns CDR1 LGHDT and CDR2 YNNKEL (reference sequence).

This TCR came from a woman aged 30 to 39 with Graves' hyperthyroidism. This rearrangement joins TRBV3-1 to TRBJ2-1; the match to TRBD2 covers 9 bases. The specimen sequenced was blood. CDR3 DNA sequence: TGTGCCAGCAGCCCTAGCGGGGATGAGCAGTTCTTC. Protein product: CASSPSGDEQFF.